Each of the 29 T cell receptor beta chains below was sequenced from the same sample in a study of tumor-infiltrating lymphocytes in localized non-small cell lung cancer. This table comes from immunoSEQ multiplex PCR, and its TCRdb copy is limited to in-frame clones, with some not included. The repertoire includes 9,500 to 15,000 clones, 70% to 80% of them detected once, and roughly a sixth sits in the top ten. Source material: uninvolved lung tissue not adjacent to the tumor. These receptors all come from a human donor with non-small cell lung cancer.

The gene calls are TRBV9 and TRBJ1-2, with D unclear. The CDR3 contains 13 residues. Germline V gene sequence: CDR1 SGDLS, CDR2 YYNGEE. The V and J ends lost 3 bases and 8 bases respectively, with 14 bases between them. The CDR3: CASSALDGSGYTF. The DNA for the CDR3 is TGTGCCAGCAGCGCCCTCGACGGCTCGGGCTACACCTTC.

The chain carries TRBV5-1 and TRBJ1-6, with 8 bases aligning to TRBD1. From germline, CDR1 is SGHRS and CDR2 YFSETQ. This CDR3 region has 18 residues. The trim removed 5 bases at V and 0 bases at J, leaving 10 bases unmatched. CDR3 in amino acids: CASSRTRQGTSYNSPLHF. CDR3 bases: TGCGCCAGCAGTCGTACCCGACAGGGGACCTCCTATAATTCACCCCTCCACTTT.

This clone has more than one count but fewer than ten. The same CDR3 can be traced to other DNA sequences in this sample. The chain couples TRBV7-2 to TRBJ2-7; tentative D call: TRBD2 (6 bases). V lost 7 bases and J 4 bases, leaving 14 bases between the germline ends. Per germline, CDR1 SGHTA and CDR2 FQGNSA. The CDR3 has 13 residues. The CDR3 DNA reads TGTGCCAGCACCCCACTGGGGAGGTACGAGCAGTACTTC. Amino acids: CASTPLGRYEQYF. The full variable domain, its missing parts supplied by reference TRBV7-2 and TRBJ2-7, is GAGVSQSPSNKVTEKGKDVELRCDPISGHTALYWYRQSLGQGLEFLIYFQGNSAPDKSGLPSDRFSAERTGGSVSTLTIQRTQQEDSAVYLCASTPLGRYEQYFGPGTRLTVT.

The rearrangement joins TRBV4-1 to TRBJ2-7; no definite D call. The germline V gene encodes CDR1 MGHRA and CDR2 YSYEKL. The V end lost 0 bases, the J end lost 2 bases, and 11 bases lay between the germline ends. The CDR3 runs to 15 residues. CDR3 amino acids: CASSQESLFAYEQYF. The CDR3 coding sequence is TGCGCCAGCAGCCAAGAAAGTCTATTTGCCTACGAGCAGTACTTC.

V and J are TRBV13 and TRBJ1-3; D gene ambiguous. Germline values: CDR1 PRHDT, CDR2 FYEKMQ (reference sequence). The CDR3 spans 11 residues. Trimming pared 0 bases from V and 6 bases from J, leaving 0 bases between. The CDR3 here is CASSLGNTIYF. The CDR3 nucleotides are TGTGCCAGCAGCTTAGGAAACACCATATATTTT. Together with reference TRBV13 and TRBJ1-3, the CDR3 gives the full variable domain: AAGVIQSPRHLIKEKRETATLKCYPIPRHDTVYWYQQGPGQDPQFLISFYEKMQSDKGSIPDRFSAQQFSDYHSELNMSSLELGDSALYFCASSLGNTIYFGEGSWLTVV.

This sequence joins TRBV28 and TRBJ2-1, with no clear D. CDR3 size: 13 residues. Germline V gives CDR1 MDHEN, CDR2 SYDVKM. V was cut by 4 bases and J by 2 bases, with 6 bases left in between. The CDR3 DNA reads TGTGCCAGCAGTTGGGGTCCCTACAATGAGCAGTTCTTC. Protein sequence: CASSWGPYNEQFF.

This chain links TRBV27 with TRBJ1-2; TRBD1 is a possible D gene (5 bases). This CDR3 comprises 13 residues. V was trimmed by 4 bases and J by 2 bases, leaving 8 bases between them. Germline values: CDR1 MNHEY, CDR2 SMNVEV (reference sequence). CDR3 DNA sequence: TGTGCCAGCAGTTCTAGACAGAACTATGGCTACACCTTC. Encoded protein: CASSSRQNYGYTF.

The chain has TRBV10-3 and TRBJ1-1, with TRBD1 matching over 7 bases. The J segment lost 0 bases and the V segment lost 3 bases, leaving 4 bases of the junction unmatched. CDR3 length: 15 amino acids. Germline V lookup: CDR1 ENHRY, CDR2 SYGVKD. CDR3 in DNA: TGTGCCATCAGTGAACCGGGACAGATGAACACTGAAGCTTTCTTT. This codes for CAISEPGQMNTEAFF.

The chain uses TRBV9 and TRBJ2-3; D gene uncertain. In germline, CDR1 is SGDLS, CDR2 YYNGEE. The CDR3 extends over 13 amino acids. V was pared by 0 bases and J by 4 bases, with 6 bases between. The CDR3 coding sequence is TGTGCCAGCAGCGTAGGAGAGCCAGATACGCAGTATTTT. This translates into CASSVGEPDTQYF. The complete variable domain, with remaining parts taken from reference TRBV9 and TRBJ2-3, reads DSGVTQTPKHLITATGQRVTLRCSPRSGDLSVYWYQQSLDQGLQFLIQYYNGEERAKGNILERFSAQQFPDLHSELNLSSLELGDSALYFCASSVGEPDTQYFGPGTRLTVL.

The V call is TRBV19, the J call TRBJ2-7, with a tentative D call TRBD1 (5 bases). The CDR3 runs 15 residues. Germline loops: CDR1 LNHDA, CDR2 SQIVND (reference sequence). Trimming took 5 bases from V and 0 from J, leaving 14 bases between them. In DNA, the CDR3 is TGTGCCAGTAGTCGCTGGGGCCGGAGCTCCTACGAGCAGTACTTC. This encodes CASSRWGRSSYEQYF.

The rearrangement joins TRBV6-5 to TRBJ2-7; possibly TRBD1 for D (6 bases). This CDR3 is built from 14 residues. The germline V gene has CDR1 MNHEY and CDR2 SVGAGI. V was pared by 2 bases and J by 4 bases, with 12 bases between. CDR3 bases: TGTGCCAGCAGTTACGGGGGCCGCCGGTACGAGCAGTACTTC. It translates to CASSYGGRRYEQYF.

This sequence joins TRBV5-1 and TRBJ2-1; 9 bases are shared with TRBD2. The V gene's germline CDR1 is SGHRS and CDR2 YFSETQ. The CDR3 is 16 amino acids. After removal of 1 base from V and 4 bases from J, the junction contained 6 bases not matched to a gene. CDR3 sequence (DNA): TGCGCCAGCAGCTTGTTAGCGGGAGATGGTTACAATGAGCAGTTCTTC. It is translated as CASSLLAGDGYNEQFF.

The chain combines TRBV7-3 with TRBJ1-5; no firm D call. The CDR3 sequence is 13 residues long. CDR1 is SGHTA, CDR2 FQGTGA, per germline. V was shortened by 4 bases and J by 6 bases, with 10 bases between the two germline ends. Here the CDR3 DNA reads TGTGCCAGCAGCTCGTGGCCAGGTCAGCCCCAGCATTTT. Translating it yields CASSSWPGQPQHF.

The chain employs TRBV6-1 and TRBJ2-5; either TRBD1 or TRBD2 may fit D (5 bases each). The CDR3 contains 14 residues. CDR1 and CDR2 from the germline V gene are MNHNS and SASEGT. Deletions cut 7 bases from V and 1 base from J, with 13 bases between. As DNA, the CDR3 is TGTGCCAGCAAGGTGGGGGTTCTCCAAGAGACCCAGTACTTC. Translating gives CASKVGVLQETQYF.

CDR3 nucleotides: TGTGCCAGCAGCTTGATGCGACAGATCTCCTATGGCTACACCTTC. This codes for CASSLMRQISYGYTF. This chain connects TRBV5-5 to TRBJ1-2; a weak D match, TRBD1 (5 bases). V was trimmed by 1 base and J by 4 bases, leaving 14 bases between them. Germline V CDR1 and CDR2: SGHKS, YYEKEE (reference sequence). This CDR3 has 15 amino acids.

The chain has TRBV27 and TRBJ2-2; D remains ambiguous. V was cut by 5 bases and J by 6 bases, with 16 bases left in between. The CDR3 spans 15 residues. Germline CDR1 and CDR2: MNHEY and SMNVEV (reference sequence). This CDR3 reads CASSDRPGVAGELFF. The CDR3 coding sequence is TGTGCCAGCAGTGACCGTCCTGGGGTCGCCGGGGAGCTGTTTTTT.

CDR3 residues: CSGLVNEQFF. CDR3 in DNA: TGCAGCGGACTAGTCAATGAGCAGTTCTTC. This rearrangement joins TRBV29-1 to TRBJ2-1; the D gene is possibly TRBD2 (6 bases). This CDR3 comprises 10 residues. Germline CDR1 is SQVTM and CDR2 is ANQGSEA. V was trimmed by 7 bases and J by 6 bases, leaving 7 bases between them.

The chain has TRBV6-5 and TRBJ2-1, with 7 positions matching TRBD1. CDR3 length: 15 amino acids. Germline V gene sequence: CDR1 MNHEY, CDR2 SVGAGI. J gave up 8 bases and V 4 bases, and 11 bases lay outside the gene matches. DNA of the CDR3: TGTGCCAGCAGTTTCTATGACAGGGCTCGCTATGAGCAGTTCTTC. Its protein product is CASSFYDRARYEQFF.

The chain's CDR3 is CATSSQSIQGADYGYTF. CDR3 coding DNA: TGTGCCACCAGCAGCCAGTCTATTCAGGGAGCTGACTATGGCTACACCTTC. The rearrangement uses TRBV15 and TRBJ1-2; weak D call: TRBD1 (5 bases). CDR3 size: 17 residues. Trimming took off 3 bases at V and 3 bases at J, with 20 bases between the two ends. In germline, CDR1 is LNHNV, CDR2 YYDKDF (reference sequence).

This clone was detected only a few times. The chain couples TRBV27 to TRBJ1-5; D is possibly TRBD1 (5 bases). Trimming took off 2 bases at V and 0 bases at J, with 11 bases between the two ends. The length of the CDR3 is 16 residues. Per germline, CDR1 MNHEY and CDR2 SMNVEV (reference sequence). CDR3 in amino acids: CASSLKGIYSNQPQHF. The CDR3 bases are TGTGCCAGCAGTTTAAAGGGGATTTATAGCAATCAGCCCCAGCATTTT.

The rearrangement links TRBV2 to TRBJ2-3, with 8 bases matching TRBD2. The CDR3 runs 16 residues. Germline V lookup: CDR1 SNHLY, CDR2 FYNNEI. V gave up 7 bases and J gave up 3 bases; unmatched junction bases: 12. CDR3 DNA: TGTGCCAGCACCTTCCCGGGGGGGATCGGGACAGATACGCAGTATTTT. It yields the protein CASTFPGGIGTDTQYF.

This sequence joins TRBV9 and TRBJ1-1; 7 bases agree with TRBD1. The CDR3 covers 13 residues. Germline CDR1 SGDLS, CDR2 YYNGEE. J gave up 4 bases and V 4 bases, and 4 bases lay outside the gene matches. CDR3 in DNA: TGTGCCAGCAGCCCACAGGGGTTCACTGAAGCTTTCTTT. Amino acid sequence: CASSPQGFTEAFF.

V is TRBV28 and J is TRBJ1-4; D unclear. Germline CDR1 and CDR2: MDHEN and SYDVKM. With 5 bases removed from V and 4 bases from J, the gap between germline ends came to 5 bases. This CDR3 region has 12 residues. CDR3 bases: TGTGCCAGCAGTCAGAGTAATGAAAAACTGTTTTTT. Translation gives CASSQSNEKLFF.

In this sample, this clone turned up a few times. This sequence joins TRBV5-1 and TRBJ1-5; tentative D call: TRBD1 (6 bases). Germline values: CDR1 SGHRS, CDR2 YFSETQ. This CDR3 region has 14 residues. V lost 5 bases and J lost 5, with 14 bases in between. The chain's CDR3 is CASRETGSYQPQHF. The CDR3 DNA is TGCGCCAGCAGGGAAACAGGGTCTTATCAGCCCCAGCATTTT. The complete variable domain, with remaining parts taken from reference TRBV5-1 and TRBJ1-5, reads KAGVTQTPRYLIKTRGQQVTLSCSPISGHRSVSWYQQTPGQGLQFLFEYFSETQRNKGNFPGRFSGRQFSNSRSEMNVSTLELGDSALYLCASRETGSYQPQHFGDGTRLSIL.

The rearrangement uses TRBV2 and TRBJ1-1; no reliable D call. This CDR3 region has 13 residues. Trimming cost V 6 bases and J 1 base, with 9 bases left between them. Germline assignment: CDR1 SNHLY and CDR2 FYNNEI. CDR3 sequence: CASSGFRNTEAFF. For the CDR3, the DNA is TGTGCCAGCAGCGGATTCCGGAACACTGAAGCTTTCTTT.

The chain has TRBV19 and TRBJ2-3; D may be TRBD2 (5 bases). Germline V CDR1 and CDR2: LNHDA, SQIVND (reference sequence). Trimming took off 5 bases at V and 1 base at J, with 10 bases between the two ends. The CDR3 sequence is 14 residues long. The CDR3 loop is CASSLRTGTDTQYF. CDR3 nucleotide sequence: TGTGCCAGTAGTCTTCGGACTGGCACAGATACGCAGTATTTT.

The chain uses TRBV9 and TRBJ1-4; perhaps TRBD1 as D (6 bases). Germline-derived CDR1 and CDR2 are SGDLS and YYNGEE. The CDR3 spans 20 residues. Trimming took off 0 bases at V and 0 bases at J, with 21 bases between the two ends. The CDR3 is CASSVGAWGGQPATNEKLFF. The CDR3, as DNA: TGTGCCAGCAGCGTAGGGGCGTGGGGGGGACAACCGGCAACTAATGAAAAACTGTTTTTT.

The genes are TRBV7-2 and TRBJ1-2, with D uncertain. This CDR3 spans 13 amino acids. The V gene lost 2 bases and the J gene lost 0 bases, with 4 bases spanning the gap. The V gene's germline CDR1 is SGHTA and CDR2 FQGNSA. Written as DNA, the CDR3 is TGTGCCAGCAGCTTAAGAACTAACTATGGCTACACCTTC. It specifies CASSLRTNYGYTF.

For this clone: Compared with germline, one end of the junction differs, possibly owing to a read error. DNA for the CDR3: TGTGCCAGCAGTTTGGGAACTAGGAACACCGGGGAGCTGTTTTTT. Its translation: CASSLGTRNTGELFF. The V call is TRBV5-4, the J call TRBJ2-2; maybe TRBD2 (5 bases). CDR3 length equals 15 residues. In germline, CDR1 is SGHNT, CDR2 YYREEE (reference sequence).